The clone carrying this T cell receptor beta chain came up many times. Its antigen is as yet unknown. The sample originates from a study of T cells in Graves' hyperthyroidism and ophthalmopathy. Findings and caveats of the study: Model-based prediction identified ophthalmopathy a median 6.5 months prior to its onset.

RNA transcripts yielded amplified TCR beta CDR3 regions. A set of HTBI primers served as the primers for a first-round RT-PCR of the TCR CDR3. TCRdb ran MiXCR on the multiplex PCR reads and lists one entry per CDR3 protein. The table lists fewer than 900,000 distinct CDR3 sequences, less than 20% of them singletons. Sequencing used blood. The receptor was isolated from a man between 18 and 35 years old with Graves' hyperthyroidism.

The CDR3 bases are TGTGCCAGCTCACGGGGGACTAGCGGGAGCTCCTACAATGAGCAGTTCTTC. This gives the protein CASSRGTSGSSYNEQFF. This sequence joins TRBV18 and TRBJ2-1; 14 nucleotides agree with TRBD2. The CDR3 length is 17 residues. Germline V gives CDR1 KGHSH, CDR2 LQKENI. V was clipped by 4 bases and J by 0 bases; unmatched bases: 2.